These 30 T cell receptor beta chains originate from one sample sequenced in a study of multiple sclerosis patients with progressive multifocal leukoencephalopathy. Libraries were prepared by immunoSEQ multiplex PCR; TCRdb keeps only in-frame clonotypes and omits some of them. This sample carries 30,000 or so clones, about nine tenths of them seen once, and the ten largest clones take less than 6.5%. Sample time point: time of PML onset. Sequences were derived from PBMCs, sampled from a patient treated with natalizumab. These receptors were collected from a woman in her 40s with progressive multifocal leukoencephalopathy.

The chain is built from TRBV4-1 and TRBJ1-5; unclear D gene. Trimming removed 1 base at V and 6 bases at J, with 7 bases between. This CDR3 region has 13 residues. Germline CDR1 is MGHRA and CDR2 is YSYEKL. The CDR3 is CASSQGSSQPQHF. CDR3 coding DNA: TGCGCCAGCAGCCAAGGTTCGAGTCAGCCCCAGCATTTT.

This sequence joins TRBV9 and TRBJ2-1; TRBD2 matches at 16 bases. The CDR3 spans 16 residues. V shed 6 bases and J 9 bases; nucleotides not matched to a gene: 9. CDR1 and CDR2 from the germline V gene are SGDLS and YYNGEE. The CDR3 DNA sequence: TGTGCCAGCAAAATGGGACTAGCGGGAGGGCTAGGTGAGCAGTTCTTC. The encoded protein is CASKMGLAGGLGEQFF.

The chain couples TRBV7-2 to TRBJ2-7; 10 nucleotides agree with TRBD2. CDR1 is SGHTA and CDR2 is FQGNSA in the germline V gene. V lost 3 bases, J lost 0 bases, and 8 bases stayed unmatched. The CDR3 runs 17 residues. The CDR3 sequence: CASSFQEGLASSYEQYF. CDR3 DNA sequence: TGTGCCAGCAGCTTCCAAGAGGGACTAGCGTCCTCCTACGAGCAGTACTTC.

The chain combines TRBV20-1 with TRBJ2-7; D perhaps matches TRBD2 (5 bases). The V end was cut by 2 bases, the J end by 6 bases, with 8 bases between. The CDR3 is 11 amino acids. Germline CDR1 DFQATT, CDR2 SNEGSKA (reference sequence). CDR3 in DNA: TGCAGTGCTAGACTAGAGGGCGAGCAGTACTTC. Encoded protein: CSARLEGEQYF.

The chain uses TRBV6-1 and TRBJ2-5, with 8 positions matching TRBD2. Germline CDR1 is MNHNS and CDR2 is SASEGT. CDR3 length: 14 amino acids. Trimming cost V 6 bases and J 5 bases; bases outside gene matches: 8. CDR3 in DNA: TGTGCCAGCAGCCTCGGGACTAGGCGGGAGACCCAGTACTTC. This translates into CASSLGTRRETQYF.

This clone came up once. This chain uses TRBV5-1 with TRBJ2-3; unclear D gene. CDR3 length: 15 amino acids. Trimming took 0 bases from V and 0 from J, leaving 8 bases between them. Germline values: CDR1 SGHRS, CDR2 YFSETQ. The CDR3 is CASSLAGSSTDTQYF. CDR3 sequence (DNA): TGCGCCAGCAGCTTGGCTGGGTCTAGCACAGATACGCAGTATTTT.

The chain links TRBV27 to TRBJ2-3; D is tentatively TRBD1 or TRBD2 (5 bases each). V gave up 5 bases and J gave up 0 bases, with 6 bases separating them. The CDR3 totals 13 residues. Germline assignment: CDR1 MNHEY and CDR2 SMNVEV (reference sequence). The CDR3 coding sequence is TGTGCCAGCAGTCGGGACAGCACAGATACGCAGTATTTT. Encoded protein: CASSRDSTDTQYF.

This chain uses TRBV27 with TRBJ1-6; D unclear. The V gene lost 6 bases and the J gene lost 6 bases, with 6 bases spanning the gap. Per the germline V gene, CDR1 is MNHEY and CDR2 is SMNVEV (reference sequence). The CDR3 spans 12 residues. The CDR3, as DNA: TGTGCCAGCAGACTCATTAATTCACCCCTCCACTTT. Its protein product is CASRLINSPLHF.

V and J are TRBV2 and TRBJ2-5; perhaps TRBD2 as D (5 bases). This CDR3 has 13 residues. Germline assignment: CDR1 SNHLY and CDR2 FYNNEI. Trimming pared 1 base from V and 5 bases from J, leaving 8 bases between. CDR3 sequence (DNA): TGTGCCAGCAGTGAAGGTGCTAGCGAGACCCAGTACTTC. Amino acids: CASSEGASETQYF. Looking up the rest from reference TRBV2 and TRBJ2-5 gives the full variable domain: EPEVTQTPSHQVTQMGQEVILRCVPISNHLYFYWYRQILGQKVEFLVSFYNNEISEKSEIFDDQFSVERPDGSNFTLKIRSTKLEDSAMYFCASSEGASETQYFGPGTRLLVL.

The CDR3 DNA follows: TGTGCCAGCAGCTCAGGACAGGACTACGAGCAGTACTTC. Translated, it gives CASSSGQDYEQYF. This rearrangement joins TRBV7-6 to TRBJ2-7; 7 nucleotides agree with TRBD1. CDR1 and CDR2 from the germline V gene are SGHVS and FNYEAQ. The J segment lost 3 bases and the V segment lost 4 bases, leaving 3 bases of the junction unmatched. The CDR3 is made up of 13 amino acids.

This clone was seen a single time. The chain carries TRBV4-3 and TRBJ2-2; 13 bases map to TRBD2. J gave up 5 bases and V 1 base, and 4 bases lay outside the gene matches. Germline V gene sequence: CDR1 LGHNA, CDR2 YSLEER. The CDR3 runs 17 residues. The CDR3 is CASSQVTSGRRTGELFF. In DNA, the CDR3 is TGCGCCAGCAGCCAAGTGACTAGCGGGAGGAGGACCGGGGAGCTGTTTTTT.

This clone turned up a few times. The genes are TRBV7-2 and TRBJ1-3; TRBD1 might be the D (6 bases). Germline V gene lookup returns CDR1 SGHTA and CDR2 FQGNSA. CDR3 length: 15 amino acids. The V end lost 1 base, the J end lost 0 bases, and 7 bases lay between the germline ends. This chain's CDR3 is CASSLGGHSGNTIYF. Here the CDR3 DNA reads TGTGCCAGCAGCTTAGGGGGGCACTCTGGAAACACCATATATTTT.

This chain connects TRBV4-1 to TRBJ2-1; D uncertain. Trimming took off 5 bases at V and 2 bases at J, with 13 bases between the two ends. The germline V gene has CDR1 MGHRA and CDR2 YSYEKL. The CDR3 is made up of 15 amino acids. CDR3 in amino acids: CASSSRGIAYNEQFF. The CDR3 nucleotides read TGCGCCAGCAGCTCCCGTGGGATCGCCTACAATGAGCAGTTCTTC.

The table lists this clone with a count of one. The chain has TRBV21-1 and TRBJ2-4; no DNA check was done on the table's D call, TRBD1. TRBV21-1 is reported as a pseudogene. The CDR3 has 17 amino acids. The CDR3 reads CASSKDNRTGTRNIQYF. CDR3 nucleotides: TGTGCCAGCAGCAAAGATAACCGGACAGGGACGAGGAACATTCAGTACTTC.

This clone appeared a single time. The rearrangement links TRBV7-2 to TRBJ1-1; no firm D call. The CDR3 sequence is 14 residues long. V was cut by 5 bases and J by 1 base, with 11 bases left in between. Per the germline V gene, CDR1 is SGHTA and CDR2 is FQGNSA. CDR3 sequence reads: CASSDFSENTEAFF. DNA of the CDR3: TGTGCCAGCAGCGATTTTAGTGAGAACACTGAAGCTTTCTTT.

The J gene is TRBJ1-1, the V gene TRBV6-5; a weak D match, TRBD1 (6 bases). Trimming took off 4 bases at V and 4 bases at J, with 13 bases between the two ends. The CDR3 is 14 residues long. From germline, CDR1 is MNHEY and CDR2 SVGAGI. CDR3 sequence: CASSFRGGGTEAFF. The CDR3 DNA reads TGTGCCAGCAGTTTCAGGGGCGGTGGCACTGAAGCTTTCTTT.

V is TRBV4-3 and J is TRBJ2-5; no clear D gene. In germline, CDR1 is LGHNA, CDR2 YSLEER. The CDR3 is 13 residues long. V was shortened by 1 base and J by 4 bases, with 7 bases between the two germline ends. The CDR3 spells CASSQGVLETQYF. The CDR3 DNA is TGCGCCAGCAGCCAAGGGGTTTTAGAGACCCAGTACTTC.

The chain has TRBV29-1 and TRBJ2-1; 12 bases match TRBD2. The CDR3 runs to 15 residues. CDR1 SQVTM and CDR2 ANQGSEA come from the germline V gene. The ends lost 6 bases at V and 1 base at J; junction bases unmatched: 4. CDR3 protein: CSVRLAGVSYNEQFF. CDR3 nucleotide sequence: TGCAGCGTCCGACTAGCGGGAGTATCCTACAATGAGCAGTTCTTC.

Details on this clone: Other DNA sequences in the sample encode the same CDR3. The chain combines TRBV11-3 with TRBJ2-1; 10 bases line up with TRBD2. V gave up 4 bases and J gave up 0 bases; unmatched junction bases: 3. Germline V gene sequence: CDR1 SGHNT, CDR2 YENEEA. CDR3 length: 16 amino acids. CDR3 coding DNA: TGTGCCAGCAGCTCTAGGACTAGCGGCTCCTACAATGAGCAGTTCTTC. Its translation is CASSSRTSGSYNEQFF.

The chain recombines TRBV18 with TRBJ2-7; 7 bases agree with TRBD1. CDR3 length: 15 residues. The germline gives CDR1 KGHSH, CDR2 LQKENI. Trimming at V came to 3 bases and at J to 3 bases, leaving 8 bases not matched to a gene. CDR3 sequence (DNA): TGTGCCAGCTCACCTCCGGGACAGACCAACTACGAGCAGTACTTC. Translating it yields CASSPPGQTNYEQYF. Full variable domain (remainder filled in from reference TRBV18 and TRBJ2-7): NAGVMQNPRHLVRRRGQEARLRCSPMKGHSHVYWYRQLPEEGLKFMVYLQKENIIDESGMPKERFSAEFPKEGPSILRIQQVVRGDSAAYFCASSPPGQTNYEQYFGPGTRLTVT.

This sequence joins TRBV15 and TRBJ1-1; the D is unclear. Trimming cost V 0 bases and J 1 base, with 0 bases left between them. The CDR3 sequence is 12 residues long. The germline V gene encodes CDR1 LNHNV and CDR2 YYDKDF (reference sequence). The CDR3, as DNA: TGTGCCACCAGCAGAGAGAACACTGAAGCTTTCTTT. Encoded protein: CATSRENTEAFF.

The chain recombines TRBV27 with TRBJ2-1, with 8 bases that match TRBD1. V shed 2 bases, J shed 6 bases, and the junction held 9 bases outside the gene matches. Germline V gene data show CDR1 as MNHEY and CDR2 as SMNVEV (reference sequence). The length of the CDR3 is 16 residues. The CDR3 nucleotides are TGTGCCAGCAGTTTAGGCGGTTCGGACAGGGCCAATGAGCAGTTCTTC. It codes for CASSLGGSDRANEQFF.

This chain joins TRBV2 and TRBJ1-1; tentative D call: TRBD1 (5 bases). Trimming took off 2 bases at V and 1 base at J, with 14 bases between the two ends. Germline CDR1 and CDR2: SNHLY and FYNNEI. The CDR3 is 16 residues long. CDR3 sequence (DNA): TGTGCCAGCAGTGAATTGGGGGTTAGGGAGAACACTGAAGCTTTCTTT. It codes for CASSELGVRENTEAFF.

There are a few counts of this clone. The chain employs TRBV9 and TRBJ1-2; D not certain. Trimming pared 0 bases from V and 5 bases from J, leaving 5 bases between. CDR3 size: 12 residues. The germline V gene has CDR1 SGDLS and CDR2 YYNGEE. This chain's CDR3 is CASSVVGYGYTF. The CDR3 DNA reads as TGTGCCAGCAGCGTAGTGGGTTATGGCTACACCTTC.

This clone was detected only once. This chain connects TRBV29-1 to TRBJ1-2; TRBD1 is a possible D gene (6 bases). This CDR3 is 14 amino acids long. V lost 7 bases to trimming and J lost 4 bases, with 19 bases between them. CDR1 SQVTM and CDR2 ANQGSEA come from the germline V gene. CDR3 DNA: TGCAGCGCCCCCGAGGGGGGTTCAGCCTATGGCTACACCTTC. Protein sequence: CSAPEGGSAYGYTF.

The V and J genes are TRBV7-8 and TRBJ2-2; the match to TRBD1 covers 10 bases. This CDR3 comprises 17 residues. Germline V lookup: CDR1 SGHVS, CDR2 FQNEAQ. V trimming: 5 bases; J trimming: 5 bases; junction bases outside the gene matches: 11. This CDR3 is CASSPRPPGQGTGELFF. The DNA for the CDR3 is TGTGCCAGCAGCCCCCGCCCCCCGGGACAGGGGACCGGGGAGCTGTTTTTT.

This chain links TRBV7-2 with TRBJ2-2; 7 nucleotides match TRBD1. CDR1 is SGHTA and CDR2 is FQGNSA in the germline V gene. The CDR3 spans 15 residues. The V segment lost 5 bases and the J segment 2 bases; nucleotides outside the gene matches: 5. CDR3 region: CASSMTGFNTGELFF. CDR3 sequence (DNA): TGTGCCAGCAGCATGACAGGGTTCAACACCGGGGAGCTGTTTTTT.

The chain couples TRBV30 to TRBJ1-5; the D is unclear. Per the germline V gene, CDR1 is GTSNPN and CDR2 is SVGIG (reference sequence). V was pared by 2 bases and J by 6 bases, with 14 bases between. There are 14 residues in the CDR3. The CDR3 loop is CAWSYTEGGQPQHF. The CDR3 nucleotides read TGTGCCTGGAGTTATACGGAGGGTGGTCAGCCCCAGCATTTT.

This chain joins TRBV4-3 and TRBJ2-7, with TRBD2 matching 9 bases. The germline V gene encodes CDR1 LGHNA and CDR2 YSLEER. The CDR3 loop spans 15 amino acids. V dropped 0 bases and J dropped 3; count of bases not matched to a gene: 3. The DNA of the CDR3 is TGCGCCAGCAGCCAAGAGGGAGCGGGGGGCTACGAGCAGTACTTC. It is translated as CASSQEGAGGYEQYF.

V and J are TRBV5-1 and TRBJ2-3; perhaps TRBD1 as D (5 bases). CDR3 length: 15 amino acids. Trimming shortened V by 0 bases and J by 3 bases, and 11 bases separated the two germline ends. CDR1 is SGHRS, CDR2 YFSETQ, per germline. The CDR3 DNA reads as TGCGCCAGCAGCTTGGCAGGGTATTTGACAGATACGCAGTATTTT. It specifies CASSLAGYLTDTQYF.